This T cell receptor beta chain was documented in a study of blood T cell repertoires in COVID-19 (dated by TCRdb to about 2020). Concerning the study at large: Collaborator samples came from the United States, Italy and Spain and covered acute and convalescent phases of COVID-19. The prospective study material was composed of cDNA or gDNA derived from T cells, B-cell-depleted T cells, or PBMCs. Subjects who had been exposed to COVID-19, were actively infected with it, or had recovered from it provided the deeply sampled blood TCRbeta repertoires that made up the dataset. The repertoires were released in a freely available public database meant as a resource for research on the immune response to SARS-CoV-2. The samples were drawn from two sources: the first 160 participants of the ongoing ImmuneRACE study, and 1,254 subjects contributed by 6 global collaborators. Sample metadata almost always included a de-identified subject ID, COVID-19 status, age in years and sex. HLA class I and class II types, where available, came from metadata supplied by the sample provider rather than from assay-based typing. What the work shows at the level of the full study, not this receptor alone: Clinical and demographic metadata were provided uncurated, with the amount varying by source and participant.

Participants in the prospective study were enrolled through a virtual design, were aged about 18 to 90 years, and lived in approximately 24 United States geographic areas. In the prospective study, participants were assigned to cohorts based on the clinical history participants reported in a screening survey and a study questionnaire. Mobile phlebotomists in the prospective study collected whole blood, serum and a nasopharyngeal or oropharyngeal swab from every participant. Prospective study participants could optionally give additional blood draws and questionnaires over an approximately 2-month period. Blood samples from the prospective study were shipped frozen or at room temperature prior to DNA extraction. To note about this clone: The target of this receptor is not known. No much larger clonotype is one base removed from it; base qualities were not supplied.

Spanning cysteine to phenylalanine, the CDR3 consists of 14 amino acids. Only the CDR3 DNA stays, 42 bases, in frame from base 1. Trimming removed 10 bases from V and 2 bases from J, leaving 12 bases between the germline ends. The germline V gene supplies CDR1 MNHEY and CDR2 SVGAGI. TCRbeta CDR3 regions were amplified from genomic DNA by means of the immunoSEQ Assay, a bias-controlled multiplex PCR. The authors processed their data as follows. The number of nucleated cells in each sample was estimated from the amplification of reference gene primers within the assay. Sequence reads were collapsed and filtered to measure the absolute abundance of every unique TCRbeta CDR3 rearrangement. Productive Simpson clonality was computed per sample as the square root of Simpson's diversity index over productive rearrangements. TCRdb took this table from immuneACCESS and kept in-frame rearrangements with V and J called. Such tables lack part of the clones; where checked against another copy, unresolved V genes explain under half of the gap, and the rest is unexplained. The V and J calls and clone size are taken from that table; D and trimming were inferred from the DNA. This sample has about 200,000 clones in its table, and 65% to 85% of those were observed once. The leading ten clones occupy about 7% of the sample.

The V gene is TRBV6-5 and the J gene is TRBJ2-6, with a tentative D gene TRBD1 over 6 matching bases. The clonotype originates from a woman in her thirties or forties with acute COVID-19. The sample consisted of PBMCs or T cells enriched from blood (not recorded which). The CDR3 protein sequence reads: CATYNRAGANVLTF. The nucleotide sequence is TGTGCCACATACAACAGGGCTGGGGCCAACGTCCTGACTTTC.